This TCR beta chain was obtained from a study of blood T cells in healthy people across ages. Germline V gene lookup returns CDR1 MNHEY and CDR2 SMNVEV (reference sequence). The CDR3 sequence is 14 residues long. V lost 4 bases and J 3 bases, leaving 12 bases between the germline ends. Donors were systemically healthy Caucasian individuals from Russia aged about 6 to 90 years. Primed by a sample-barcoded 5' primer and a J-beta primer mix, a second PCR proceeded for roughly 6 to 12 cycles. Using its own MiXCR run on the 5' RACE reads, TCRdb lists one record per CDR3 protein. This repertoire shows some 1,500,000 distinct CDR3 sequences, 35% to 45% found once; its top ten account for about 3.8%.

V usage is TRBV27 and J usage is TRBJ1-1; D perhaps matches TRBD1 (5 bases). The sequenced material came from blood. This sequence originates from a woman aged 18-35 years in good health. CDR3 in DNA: TGTGCCAGCAGTTCGCAGGGTCCTGACACTGAAGCTTTCTTT. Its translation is CASSSQGPDTEAFF.